The entry below gives a single T cell receptor beta chain sequence along with its context. Its antigen remains unidentified. Germline loops: CDR1 MDHEN, CDR2 SYDVKM. The CDR3 runs to 14 residues. The germline V and J ends were trimmed by 3 bases and 3 bases, with 12 bases remaining between them. TCRdb's copy holds only in-frame clones and misses some; the assay was immunoSEQ multiplex PCR. The data hold tens of thousands of clones, with roughly nine tenths observed a single time. The data are from a study of OX40 agonist ivuxolimab in advanced cancers. Study background: Every 2 weeks, patients got intravenous ivuxolimab at one of six dose levels (0.01-10 mg/kg). Cohort: 82.7% men, mean age approximately 60, aged roughly 20 to 79. Earlier anti-PD-1, anti-PD-L1 or anti-CTLA-4 therapy was permitted; less than 50% had received some.

General study points: Researchers report that CD8+ T cells had, on average, more expanded clones than CD4+.

The input for sequencing was CD4+ or CD8+ T cells sorted from blood, taken in a trial of the OX40 agonist ivuxolimab. This rearrangement joins TRBV28 to TRBJ2-7, with D possibly being TRBD1 (5 bases). The origin of this receptor is an adult with an advanced solid tumor such as melanoma, head and neck, liver or kidney cancer. For the CDR3, the DNA is TGTGCCAGCAGTTTTATCGGCAGGGACTACGAGCAGTACTTC. Translating it yields CASSFIGRDYEQYF. Together with reference TRBV28 and TRBJ2-7, the CDR3 gives the full variable domain: DVKVTQSSRYLVKRTGEKVFLECVQDMDHENMFWYRQDPGLGLRLIYFSYDVKMKEKGDIPEGYSVSREKKERFSLILESASTNQTSMYLCASSFIGRDYEQYFGPGTRLTVT.